This TCR beta chain came from a study of shared clonotypes between healthy human individuals (dated by TCRdb to between 2020 and 2021). In the study overall: The cohort comprised a couple of women and a few men aged 18 to 49 years. Per donor, three plates each were used for CD4 naive and CD4 memory, two for CD8 naive, and one for CD8 memory. Blood TCR repertoires of a handful of healthy adults were deeply sequenced to estimate repertoire size and the extent of clonotype sharing between individuals. To increase sequencing depth and limit assay-specific biases, TCR repertoire library preparation and sequencing were carried out by different laboratories using diverse techniques. Per donor, leukapheresis produced somewhere between about 0.9 and 10 billion PBMCs.

The study at large found these results: Sampling was restricted to blood, and TCR repertoires in tissue are likely to differ from TCR repertoires in blood. Even with the large sequencing depth, rarefaction of the sorted-subset datasets indicated that sequencing was incomplete. Clonotypes shared by all four sorted-subset donors showed higher generation probabilities than non-shared clonotypes. Pairwise subsampling indicated that sequencing depth was expected to affect the degree of clonotype sharing among donors. Across a handful of donors, roughly 5.4% of naive CD4, 3.5% of naive CD8, 2% to 2.5% of memory CD4, and approximately 0.4% of memory CD8 clonotypes were shared. Naive subsets generally had larger estimated clonotype richness than memory subsets did. The genetic and exposure-history diversity represented was limited by the small number of donors.

Reading the germline V gene gives CDR1 SGHRS and CDR2 YFSETQ. From V the trimming removes 4 bases and from J it removes 7 bases, while the gene matches leave 8 bases of the junction unaccounted for. Inclusive of the bounding cysteine and phenylalanine, the CDR3 is 15 residues long. Only the CDR3 portion is preserved as DNA: 45 bases, with reading frame beginning at the first base. Using the deep immunoSEQ assay, TCR CDR3 regions were amplified from genomic DNA by multiplex PCR. For each cell subset, the extracted genomic DNA was distributed evenly across all wells of several immunoSEQ 96-well plates, and each plate served as one replicate. For sorted subsets, each replicate PCR was loaded with 200 ng genomic DNA, equivalent to some 31,000 T cell genomes. Purified libraries were measured with a Qubit 3.0 fluorometer, size-checked on a Bioanalyzer 2100, and measured again with the KAPA Library Quantification kit. Every immunoSEQ 96-well plate was sequenced on a dedicated single-read 150-cycle Illumina NextSeq 550 flow cell. The authors' pipeline ran thus. Because the immunoSEQ output held only junctional sequences and lacked quality scores, the filtering could not match the filtering applied to full-length reads. Sequences were annotated with PyIR, a Python wrapper for IgBLAST v1.9, and V/J genes and CDR3 were assigned using IMGT germline references. Any read was removed if the V/J assignment was weak (E-value above 1e-6), the CDR3 was missing, or the read contained stop codons, out-of-frame junctions, or ambiguous translated residues. V3J clonotypes were defined as sequences sharing the same inferred V gene, J gene, and CDR3 amino acid sequence. The percentage overlap between two repertoires was calculated by dividing the number of shared unique clonotypes by the size of the smaller repertoire. Repertoire richness was assessed with RTK rarefaction, the Chao1 estimator, and Recon v2.1 estimates of unobserved clonotypes. Generation probabilities for all TCRbeta clonotypes obtained by the gDNA method from a handful of donors were computed using OLGA. TCRdb retrieved this table from immuneACCESS and kept in-frame rearrangements only. Not all clones are present; in checked studies, unresolved V genes account for under half, and no reason is known for the remainder. V and J calls and clone size are those listed in that table; D and trimming were worked out from the DNA. The sample includes millions of clones, with roughly nine tenths observed a single time. The top ten clonotypes cover around 0.15% of the sample.

Healthy HIV-negative adults with no recently reported acute infections or vaccinations were included as donors. Every donor was a Caucasian adult living in Nashville, Tennessee, USA. CD4+ T cells were enriched by magnetic negative selection; naive cells were then positively selected on CD45RA, and the negative fraction formed the memory subset. After blood collection by leukapheresis, PBMCs were isolated using Ficoll-Histopaque density gradient centrifugation and then cryopreserved in the vapor phase of liquid nitrogen. Analytical flow cytometry was used to check the purity and quantity of each magnetically sorted T cell population. From each sorted fraction, genomic DNA was isolated and quantified by UV absorbance on a Nanodrop 2000c. Turning to this clone: Its antigen is unknown. Base quality data are lacking; no much larger clone is found one base away.

Material for sequencing was naive CD4+ T cells sorted from blood. Explained via the paper, the cell subset or site label denotes: CD45RA+ positively selected. The chain was built from TRBV5-1 and TRBJ1-5; 10 bases in the middle match TRBD1. This receptor was identified in a man aged 18 to 29 in good health. The CDR3 reads CASSLGQGVLQPQHF. The base sequence is TGCGCCAGCAGCCTCGGACAGGGGGTTTTACAGCCCCAGCATTTT.